The present T cell receptor beta chain was sequenced within a study of response to subunit inactivated influenza vaccine. Details on this clonotype: The target antigen is unknown.

Study-level findings and limits: Only a handful of new T cells, the authors suggested, are recruited with each seasonal influenza vaccination.

Trimming shortened V by 0 bases and J by 9 bases, and 15 bases separated the two germline ends. The CDR3 runs to 16 residues. Germline V gives CDR1 MNHNS, CDR2 SASEGT. TCRdb called the RT-PCR reads again in MiXCR, with one record for every CDR3 protein. This table has about half a million distinct CDR3 sequences, 7.6% appearing once. The starting material was PBMCs from blood, obtained less than 30 months after vaccination. The TCR originated in a man in his fifties or sixties who received an inactivated influenza vaccine. The chain is built from TRBV6-1 and TRBJ1-6, with a possible D match to TRBD1 (5 bases). The CDR3 DNA is TGTGCCAGCAGTGAAGCGCTTTGGGGGATGGGTTCACCCCTCCACTTT. Translation gives CASSEALWGMGSPLHF.